The next 16 T cell receptor beta chains were all read from a single sample in a study of cytomegalovirus exposure and HLA in healthy donors. 60 Vbeta and 13 Jbeta primers were used in PCR. TCRdb keeps only in-frame clones here, not all; method: immunoSEQ multiplex PCR. The repertoire holds more than 200,000 clones, with around 79% as singletons. Sequenced sample: PBMCs. The receptors were gathered from a girl aged 2 to 10 in good health and CMV-seronegative.

V gene TRBV10-3 combines with J gene TRBJ2-1; TRBD2 matches at 11 bases. Germline loops: CDR1 ENHRY, CDR2 SYGVKD. The CDR3 covers 16 residues. V lost 4 bases and J lost 4; bases outside the gene matches: 6. In nucleotides, the CDR3 is TGTGCCATCAGTGCCTCCGGGACTAGCGGTTACAATGAGCAGTTCTTC. The encoded protein is CAISASGTSGYNEQFF.

V gene TRBV28 combines with J gene TRBJ1-3, with a possible D match to TRBD1 (5 bases). CDR1 is MDHEN, CDR2 SYDVKM, per germline. CDR3 length: 15 residues. V was trimmed by 6 bases and J by 4 bases, leaving 16 bases between them. The CDR3 DNA is TGTGCCAGCAGCCCCGGGGGGAGAGGAGGAAACACCATATATTTT. It yields the protein CASSPGGRGGNTIYF. Based on the CDR3 plus reference TRBV28 and TRBJ1-3, the full variable domain is DVKVTQSSRYLVKRTGEKVFLECVQDMDHENMFWYRQDPGLGLRLIYFSYDVKMKEKGDIPEGYSVSREKKERFSLILESASTNQTSMYLCASSPGGRGGNTIYFGEGSWLTVV.

The V gene is TRBV5-1, the J gene TRBJ2-1, with D possibly matching TRBD2 (6 bases). Germline CDR1 and CDR2: SGHRS and YFSETQ. CDR3 length: 15 amino acids. Deletions cut 1 base from V and 6 bases from J, with 14 bases between. The DNA of the CDR3 is TGCGCCAGCAGCTTGCGGCCGGGACTTACCAATGAGCAGTTCTTC. Its protein product is CASSLRPGLTNEQFF. Full variable domain (outside the CDR3, taken from reference TRBV5-1 and TRBJ2-1): KAGVTQTPRYLIKTRGQQVTLSCSPISGHRSVSWYQQTPGQGLQFLFEYFSETQRNKGNFPGRFSGRQFSNSRSEMNVSTLELGDSALYLCASSLRPGLTNEQFFGPGTRLTVL.

The chain carries TRBV5-4 and TRBJ2-1; 10 nucleotides align to TRBD1. The germline gives CDR1 SGHNT, CDR2 YYREEE (reference sequence). The V and J ends lost 5 bases and 8 bases, in that order; junction bases with no gene match: 4. The CDR3 consists of 13 residues. CDR3 sequence reads: CASRTGTGDEQFF. As DNA, the CDR3 is TGTGCCAGCAGGACCGGGACAGGGGATGAGCAGTTCTTC.

The table lists this clone with a count of one. The CDR3 DNA reads as TGTGCCACCTTAGACAGGGGGAGAGGAAACACCATATATTTT. As protein: CATLDRGRGNTIYF. This chain links TRBV15 with TRBJ1-3, with TRBD1 matching 9 bases. Germline trimming cut 8 bases from V and 4 bases from J; bases unmatched to any gene: 6. Germline V gives CDR1 LNHNV, CDR2 YYDKDF (reference sequence). The CDR3 is made up of 14 amino acids.

This clone was counted only a few times. This chain joins TRBV6-5 and TRBJ2-3; 7 positions match TRBD2. The germline V gene encodes CDR1 MNHEY and CDR2 SVGAGI. This CDR3 spans 14 amino acids. The V and J ends lost 10 bases and 6 bases, in that order; junction bases with no gene match: 13. For the CDR3, the DNA is TGTGCCACCTACGCCGGGAGGCTTAGGGATACGCAGTATTTT. Its protein product is CATYAGRLRDTQYF.

This clone was observed a handful of times. J is TRBJ2-5 and V is TRBV9, with 7 bases lining up with TRBD2. V shed 4 bases, J shed 5 bases, and the junction held 11 bases outside the gene matches. This CDR3 comprises 15 residues. The germline gives CDR1 SGDLS, CDR2 YYNGEE. CDR3 sequence (DNA): TGTGCCAGCAGCACCCGGGGAGGGTGGAGGGAGACCCAGTACTTC. Encoded protein: CASSTRGGWRETQYF.

This clone was detected a few times. The gene calls are TRBV2 and TRBJ1-1; 8 bases align to TRBD1. Germline-derived CDR1 and CDR2 are SNHLY and FYNNEI. The CDR3 loop spans 13 amino acids. Trimming at V came to 7 bases and at J to 3 bases, leaving 4 bases not matched to a gene. The CDR3 coding sequence is TGTGCCAGCAATCCGGACAGGGACACTGAAGCTTTCTTT. Translation gives CASNPDRDTEAFF.

V is TRBV30 and J is TRBJ1-2; 8 bases line up with TRBD1. The CDR3 spans 12 residues. Germline V gene sequence: CDR1 GTSNPN, CDR2 SVGIG (reference sequence). Trimming at V came to 5 bases and at J to 4 bases, leaving 3 bases not matched to a gene. CDR3 DNA: TGTGCCTGGTCAGGGGGCATCTATGGCTACACCTTC. It codes for CAWSGGIYGYTF.

This clone was picked up a small number of times. The chain employs TRBV5-1 and TRBJ2-7; the match to TRBD1 covers 7 bases. From germline, CDR1 is SGHRS and CDR2 YFSETQ. This CDR3 has 15 amino acids. V shed 4 bases, J shed 7 bases, and the junction held 14 bases outside the gene matches. The CDR3 is CASSASGTEATEQYF. CDR3 nucleotides: TGCGCCAGCAGCGCCTCCGGGACAGAAGCTACTGAGCAGTACTTC.

This clone was observed a single time. CDR3 loop: CASSLMEGSYEQYF. The CDR3 nucleotides are TGTGCCAGCTCACTCATGGAGGGCTCCTACGAGCAGTACTTC. This sequence joins TRBV18 and TRBJ2-7; D may be TRBD2 (6 bases). CDR1 KGHSH and CDR2 LQKENI come from the germline V gene. The CDR3 is 14 residues long. Trimming left V 4 bases short and J 0 bases short, with 10 bases between.

J is TRBJ2-1 and V is TRBV5-4; 9 nucleotides line up with TRBD2. Germline V gives CDR1 SGHNT, CDR2 YYREEE (reference sequence). The J segment lost 5 bases and the V segment lost 4 bases, leaving 13 bases of the junction unmatched. CDR3 length equals 17 residues. CDR3 loop: CASSGGIAGGPNNEQFF. The CDR3 bases are TGTGCCAGCAGCGGGGGAATTGCGGGGGGGCCCAACAATGAGCAGTTCTTC.

The CDR3 bases are TGCGCCAGCAGCTTGGACTCTCAATCTAGACAGCAGTACTTC. It is translated as CASSLDSQSRQQYF. The chain links TRBV5-1 to TRBJ2-7; D is unclear. CDR1 and CDR2 (germline): SGHRS, YFSETQ. The CDR3 contains 14 residues. Trimming cost V 0 bases and J 8 bases, with 15 bases left between them.

V and J are TRBV6-6 and TRBJ2-3, with a weak D call TRBD1 (6 bases). The V end was cut by 10 bases, the J end by 4 bases, with 6 bases between. CDR1 and CDR2 from the germline V gene are MNHNY and SVGAGI (reference sequence). The CDR3 loop spans 10 amino acids. The CDR3 here is CATGADTQYF. The CDR3 coding sequence is TGTGCCACAGGGGCAGATACGCAGTATTTT.

The chain uses TRBV6-1 and TRBJ2-3, with D possibly matching TRBD2 (6 bases). This CDR3 is built from 15 residues. V lost 10 bases and J 0 bases, leaving 17 bases between the germline ends. Germline CDR1 reads MNHNS; CDR2 reads SASEGT. The chain's CDR3 is CATANAAGSTDTQYF. DNA for the CDR3: TGTGCCACCGCCAATGCGGCGGGGAGCACAGATACGCAGTATTTT.

The sample holds one count of this clone. CDR3: CASTELTGYGYTF. Written as DNA, the CDR3 is TGTGCCAGCACCGAACTGACAGGGTATGGCTACACCTTC. The J gene is TRBJ1-2, the V gene TRBV19, with TRBD1 matching over 7 bases. The germline V gene encodes CDR1 LNHDA and CDR2 SQIVND (reference sequence). Germline trimming cut 9 bases from V and 5 bases from J; bases unmatched to any gene: 9. This CDR3 is built from 13 residues. Together with reference TRBV19 and TRBJ1-2, the CDR3 gives the full variable domain: DGGITQSPKYLFRKEGQNVTLSCEQNLNHDAMYWYRQDPGQGLRLIYYSQIVNDFQKGDIAEGYSVSREKKESFPLTVTSAQKNPTAFYLCASTELTGYGYTFGSGTRLTVV.